The rows below give T cell receptor beta chains drawn from one sample of a study of T cells in Graves' hyperthyroidism and ophthalmopathy. TCRdb itself ran the multiplex PCR reads through MiXCR, one entry per CDR3 protein. The sample holds around 340,000 distinct CDR3 sequences, roughly 17% seen once. The sample was blood. The receptors shown here come from a man between 25 and 39 years old with Graves' hyperthyroidism. CDR3s include the opening cysteine and the closing phenylalanine or tryptophan. A D gene is named only where the DNA matches it firmly. Clone sizes are given selectively: once, few, many, or a class where the clone is expanded.

v_gene,d_gene,j_gene,abundance,CDR3aa,CDR3nt
TRBV2,TRBD1,TRBJ2-5,.,CASSWTGDEETQYF,TGTGCCAGCAGCTGGACAGGGGATGAAGAGACCCAGTACTTC
TRBV18,TRBD1,TRBJ2-3,few,CASSPPTGADTQYF,TGTGCCAGCTCACCACCAACAGGGGCAGATACGCAGTATTTT
TRBV29-1,TRBD2,TRBJ2-5,.,CRRASGRYQETQYF,TGCAGGAGGGCTAGCGGGAGGTACCAAGAGACCCAGTACTTC
TRBV2,.,TRBJ1-5,few,CASSERGSQGEPQHF,TGTGCCAGCAGTGAACGCGGCAGCCAAGGGGAGCCCCAGCATTTT
TRBV2,.,TRBJ1-4,.,CALREDEKLFF,TGTGCCCTCAGGGAGGATGAAAAACTGTTTTTT
TRBV13,.,TRBJ2-1,.,CASSSDGTNPYNEQFF,TGTGCCAGCAGCTCCGACGGGACAAACCCCTACAATGAGCAGTTCTTC
TRBV9,.,TRBJ2-5,many,CASSQGGSETQYF,TGTGCCAGCAGCCAGGGGGGGTCGGAGACCCAGTACTTC
TRBV15,.,TRBJ1-4,.,CATSRTDATNEKLFF,TGTGCCACCAGCCGGACCGACGCAACTAATGAAAAACTGTTTTTT
TRBV27,.,TRBJ1-2,few,CASSLNGAAPYGYTF,TGTGCCAGCAGTTTGAATGGGGCGGCTCCCTATGGCTACACCTTC
TRBV20-1,.,TRBJ2-5,many,CSATKGVGETQYF,TGCAGTGCTACGAAAGGAGTGGGCGAGACCCAGTACTTC
TRBV28,.,TRBJ1-3,many,CASSQGRTGNTIYF,TGTGCCAGCAGCCAAGGGAGAACTGGAAACACCATATATTTT
TRBV11-2,.,TRBJ1-5,many,CASSLTGRENQPQHF,TGTGCCAGCAGCTTAACGGGGCGCGAGAATCAGCCCCAGCATTTT
TRBV3-1,TRBD2,TRBJ2-3,.,CASSRSGSMYTQYF,TGTGCCAGCAGCAGGAGCGGGAGCATGTATACGCAGTATTTT
TRBV11-2,.,TRBJ1-3,many,CASSLNGGWSGNTIYF,TGTGCCAGCAGCTTAAATGGGGGCTGGTCTGGAAACACCATATATTTT
TRBV2,TRBD1,TRBJ1-1,few,CASHGQGWTEAFF,TGTGCCAGTCACGGACAGGGTTGGACTGAAGCTTTCTTT
TRBV10-3,.,TRBJ1-5,many,CASSGGRGARGNQPQHF,TGTGCCAGCTCGGGGGGCCGGGGGGCGCGGGGCAATCAGCCCCAGCATTTT
TRBV20-1,.,TRBJ2-7,many,CSARDGRYYEQYF,TGCAGTGCTAGAGATGGGAGGTACTACGAGCAGTACTTC
TRBV28,.,TRBJ2-3,many,CATGGETGLLTDTQYF,TGTGCCACAGGGGGGGAAACAGGGCTACTCACAGATACGCAGTATTTT
TRBV20-1,.,TRBJ1-2,many,CSAPVGSYGYTF,TGCAGTGCCCCCGTGGGGTCGTATGGCTACACCTTC
TRBV9,.,TRBJ2-1,.,CASSVRDSLRGQFF,TGTGCCAGCAGCGTCCGGGACTCCCTTAGGGGGCAGTTCTTC
TRBV7-9,.,TRBJ1-1,few,CASSLASGAGVRTEAFF,TGTGCCAGCAGCTTAGCGTCAGGGGCTGGGGTGCGCACTGAAGCTTTCTTT
TRBV5-1,.,TRBJ1-1,.,CASSPRHQEKDEAFF,TGCGCCAGCAGCCCGCGCCATCAGGAGAAAGATGAAGCTTTCTTT
TRBV4-2,.,TRBJ2-7,few,CASSQGPGREQYF,TGTGCCAGCAGCCAAGGACCCGGGCGCGAGCAGTACTTC
TRBV12-3/TRBV12-4,TRBD2,TRBJ2-2,.,CASRGGTRASDGELFF,TGTGCCAGCAGGGGCGGGACTAGGGCTTCGGACGGGGAGCTGTTTTTT
TRBV19,.,TRBJ1-1,many,CASTTESQLNTEAFF,TGTGCCAGTACCACTGAGAGTCAGCTGAACACTGAAGCTTTCTTT
TRBV6-1,.,TRBJ2-4,few,CASRSGIRRAQSKNIQYF,TGTGCCAGCAGATCCGGGATTAGACGTGCACAATCCAAAAACATTCAGTACTTC
TRBV7-6,.,TRBJ2-7,.,CASSPEAGPLYEQYF,TGTGCCAGCAGCCCAGAGGCGGGGCCCCTCTACGAGCAGTACTTC
TRBV7-6,.,TRBJ2-6,.,CASSPTGQAGANVLTF,TGTGCCAGCAGCCCAACGGGGCAGGCTGGGGCCAACGTCCTGACTTTC
TRBV7-2,.,TRBJ2-5,many,CASSLEQKETQYF,TGTGCCAGCAGCTTAGAACAAAAAGAGACCCAGTACTTC
TRBV6-1,.,TRBJ2-1,few,CASSEALTGLYNEQFF,TGTGCCAGCAGTGAAGCGCTGACAGGCCTTTACAATGAGCAGTTCTTC
TRBV20-1,.,TRBJ1-2,.,CSARDLGRDLYGYTF,TGCAGTGCTAGAGATCTAGGCAGGGACTTATATGGCTACACCTTC
TRBV11-2,TRBD2,TRBJ2-6,few,CASSSASGRTGANVLTF,TGTGCCAGCAGTAGCGCTAGCGGGAGAACTGGGGCCAACGTCCTGACTTTC
TRBV5-6,.,TRBJ1-3,many,CASSLEWTPSGNTIYF,TGTGCCAGCAGCTTGGAGTGGACTCCCTCTGGAAACACCATATATTTT
TRBV13,.,TRBJ2-5,few,CASSLAGPPQETQYF,TGTGCCAGCAGCCTCGCCGGCCCCCCCCAAGAGACCCAGTACTTC
TRBV28,.,TRBJ1-2,many,CASSLTVALRYTF,TGTGCCAGCAGTTTAACTGTGGCCCTCCGCTACACCTTC
TRBV10-3,.,TRBJ1-1,.,CAISGVGGTEAFF,TGTGCCATCAGTGGGGTAGGAGGCACTGAAGCTTTCTTT
TRBV5-1,TRBD1,TRBJ2-7,many,CASSSRTGEMYEQYF,TGCGCCAGCAGCTCAAGGACAGGGGAAATGTACGAGCAGTACTTC
TRBV12-3/TRBV12-4,.,TRBJ1-1,many,CASSFSGTTEAFF,TGTGCCAGCAGTTTTTCGGGGACCACTGAAGCTTTCTTT
TRBV6-5,.,TRBJ2-7,.,CASSYKYEQYF,TGTGCCAGCAGTTATAAGTACGAGCAGTACTTC
TRBV11-2,TRBD1,TRBJ1-2,many,CASTTGGYGYTF,TGTGCCAGCACGACAGGGGGCTATGGCTACACCTTC
TRBV11-2,.,TRBJ1-1,many,CASSLGQASTEAFF,TGTGCCAGCAGCTTAGGACAGGCCAGCACTGAAGCTTTCTTT
TRBV5-6,TRBD1,TRBJ1-1,many,CASSSGTEMNTEAFF,TGTGCCAGCAGCTCCGGGACAGAAATGAACACTGAAGCTTTCTTT
TRBV7-9,.,TRBJ2-1,many,CASSGSAGSYNEQFF,TGTGCCAGCAGCGGCTCTGCGGGCTCCTACAATGAGCAGTTCTTC
TRBV27,TRBD2,TRBJ2-7,many,CASSRGGSFSYEQYF,TGTGCCAGCAGTAGAGGCGGGAGCTTCTCCTACGAGCAGTACTTC
TRBV20-1,.,TRBJ1-5,few,CSARKAGQTEQPQHF,TGCAGTGCCAGGAAGGCAGGGCAAACGGAACAGCCCCAGCATTTT
TRBV7-2,TRBD2,TRBJ2-3,many,CASSRRTSGDTDTQYF,TGTGCCAGCAGCCGCAGGACTAGCGGGGACACAGATACGCAGTATTTT
TRBV19,.,TRBJ1-2,.,CASSRDTVNYGYTF,TGTGCCAGTAGTCGGGACACCGTTAACTATGGCTACACCTTC
TRBV18,TRBD1,TRBJ1-1,.,CASSQITWTGETEAFF,TGTGCCAGCTCACAGATCACCTGGACAGGGGAGACTGAAGCTTTCTTT
TRBV19,.,TRBJ2-2,.,CASSIDQFTGELFF,TGTGCCAGTAGTATAGATCAGTTCACCGGGGAGCTGTTTTTT
TRBV28,TRBD1,TRBJ2-1,many,CATTRGDRVYNEQFF,TGTGCCACCACCCGAGGGGACAGGGTCTACAATGAGCAGTTCTTC
TRBV20-1,.,TRBJ2-3,many,CSATPGVYTDTQYF,TGCAGTGCTACACCCGGGGTGTACACAGATACGCAGTATTTT
TRBV10-3,TRBD1,TRBJ2-7,.,CAIRASDRGLYEQYF,TGTGCCATCAGGGCCTCGGACAGGGGGCTGTACGAGCAGTACTTC